The T cell receptor beta chain under discussion was sequenced for a study of blood T cell repertoires in COVID-19. About the research overall: Italy, Spain and the United States were the sources of the convalescent and acute COVID-19 samples. T cells, B-cell-depleted T cells, or PBMCs supplied cDNA or gDNA.

Germline CDR1 MDHEN, CDR2 SYDVKM. V trimming: 2 bases; J trimming: 9 bases; junction bases outside the gene matches: 9. The CDR3 length is 15 residues. In the authors' methods: Reference gene primer amplification gave estimated nucleated cell counts. The method was immunoSEQ multiplex PCR; TCRdb's version includes in-frame clones alone and lacks a portion of them. V, J and clone size are those of that table, while D and trimming were read from the DNA. This sample yields 250,000 to 350,000 clones, of which roughly 90% are seen a single time; roughly 2% belongs to the top ten. This clone occurred a few times.

The sequencing input was peripheral blood. This chain links TRBV28 with TRBJ2-1; 8 bases agree with TRBD2. The sequence was collected from a man aged 18 to 30 with active or convalescent COVID-19. CDR3 residues: CASSLGTRARSEQFF. CDR3 nucleotide sequence: TGTGCCAGCAGTTTAGGGACTAGGGCCCGTAGTGAGCAGTTCTTC. Filled out from reference TRBV28 and TRBJ2-1, the complete variable domain reads DVKVTQSSRYLVKRTGEKVFLECVQDMDHENMFWYRQDPGLGLRLIYFSYDVKMKEKGDIPEGYSVSREKKERFSLILESASTNQTSMYLCASSLGTRARSEQFFGPGTRLTVL.